This TCR beta chain is drawn from a study of blood T cell repertoires in COVID-19. Study as a whole: Whether acute or convalescent, the COVID-19 samples came from the United States, Italy and Spain.

The protocol was immunoSEQ multiplex PCR, while the TCRdb copy is restricted to in-frame clones and leaves out a portion. The top ten clones hold approximately 11% of a sample with 150,000 to 200,000 clones, roughly four fifths of them seen once. The germline V and J ends were trimmed by 4 bases and 3 bases, with 9 bases remaining between them. The CDR3 extends over 13 amino acids. CDR1 and CDR2 (germline): LGHDT, YNNKEL (reference sequence). The rearrangement links TRBV3-1 (or the pseudogene TRBV3-2) to TRBJ2-5; no firm D call. The sequencing input was peripheral blood. The source of this sequence is a man aged 55 to 70 with active or convalescent COVID-19. The CDR3 spells CASSRAFEETQYF. The DNA of the CDR3 is TGTGCCAGCAGCCGGGCTTTTGAAGAGACCCAGTACTTC.